Listed here are 19 T cell receptor beta chains from one sample, sequenced in a study of OX40 agonist ivuxolimab in advanced cancers. Using immunoSEQ multiplex PCR, the repertoire was profiled, and TCRdb retains in-frame clones only, with some absent. The table shows about 19,000 clones, with about 89% occurring only once. The sequencing here drew on CD4+ or CD8+ T cells sorted from blood, taken in a trial of the OX40 agonist ivuxolimab. These receptors all come from an adult with an advanced solid tumor such as melanoma, head and neck, liver or kidney cancer.

As regards this clone: The junction departs from the called germline gene at one end, perhaps through a read error. The chain is built from TRBV2 and TRBJ1-1, with 7 bases matching TRBD1. This CDR3 comprises 17 residues. CDR1 and CDR2 from the germline V gene are SNHLY and FYNNEI. The CDR3 here is CASTHGRTGVMNIEAFF. The CDR3 coding sequence is TGTGCCAGCACCCATGGGAGGACAGGTGTCATGAACATTGAAGCTTTCTTT.

This sequence joins TRBV7-6 and TRBJ1-1, with D tentatively TRBD1 (6 bases). The CDR3 is 15 amino acids. V was cut by 2 bases and J by 11 bases, with 21 bases left in between. Germline CDR1 SGHVS, CDR2 FNYEAQ. The CDR3, as DNA: TGTGCCAGCAGCTTACGACATGACGGGGGCGAAGGGGCTTTCTTT. Translated: CASSLRHDGGEGAFF.

The gene calls are TRBV27 and TRBJ1-5; 9 bases are shared with TRBD1. The CDR3 is 15 residues long. Germline V gives CDR1 MNHEY, CDR2 SMNVEV (reference sequence). Unmatched junction bases numbered 0, after V lost 2 bases and J lost 1 base. This CDR3 is CASSLGQGSNQPQHF. CDR3 sequence (DNA): TGTGCCAGCAGTTTAGGACAGGGGAGCAATCAGCCCCAGCATTTT.

The V and J genes are TRBV5-6 and TRBJ1-1, with D hard to call. Trimming left V 0 bases short and J 6 bases short, with 12 bases between. Germline assignment: CDR1 SGHDT and CDR2 YYEEEE. The CDR3 is 14 residues long. Written as DNA, the CDR3 is TGTGCCAGCAGCTTGGTCCGGCCTAGGGCTGAAGCTTTCTTT. It translates to CASSLVRPRAEAFF.

The rearrangement links TRBV11-3 to TRBJ2-2, with a possible D match to TRBD1 (6 bases). Trimming took off 3 bases at V and 5 bases at J, with 13 bases between the two ends. Germline V gives CDR1 SGHNT, CDR2 YENEEA. This CDR3 spans 15 amino acids. The CDR3 coding sequence is TGTGCCAGCAGCTTTGACAGGCGGTGGACCGGGGAGCTGTTTTTT. As protein: CASSFDRRWTGELFF.

This clone was seen once. This chain links TRBV5-6 with TRBJ1-1, with a tentative D call TRBD1 (5 bases). V was cut by 3 bases and J by 7 bases, with 13 bases left in between. The V gene's germline CDR1 is SGHDT and CDR2 YYEEEE. This CDR3 contains 13 residues. Here the CDR3 reads CASSSRGGHEAFF. The CDR3 bases are TGTGCCAGCAGCTCTCGGGGGGGTCATGAAGCTTTCTTT.

This clone is medium-sized in the sample. The chain employs TRBV7-3 and TRBJ1-1, with 11 nucleotides matching TRBD1. Germline V CDR1 and CDR2: SGHTA, FQGTGA. Unmatched junction bases numbered 0, after V lost 6 bases and J lost 3 bases. CDR3 length: 13 amino acids. CDR3 sequence: CASRGQGDTEAFF. The DNA for the CDR3 is TGTGCCAGCAGGGGACAGGGGGACACTGAAGCTTTCTTT. The full variable domain, completed using reference TRBV7-3 and TRBJ1-1, is GAGVSQTPSNKVTEKGKYVELRCDPISGHTALYWYRQSLGQGPEFLIYFQGTGAADDSGLPNDRFFAVRPEGSVSTLKIQRTERGDSAVYLCASRGQGDTEAFFGQGTRLTVV.

The genes are TRBV27 and TRBJ2-5, with 7 positions matching TRBD2. This CDR3 has 18 residues. The V gene's germline CDR1 is MNHEY and CDR2 SMNVEV (reference sequence). V was clipped by 7 bases and J by 5 bases; unmatched bases: 22. The CDR3 is CASTGGGAGTDGSETQYF. DNA for the CDR3: TGTGCCAGCACCGGCGGGGGTGCTGGAACGGATGGCTCGGAGACCCAGTACTTC.

The V call is TRBV28, the J call TRBJ1-2, with TRBD1 matching over 7 bases. Germline V lookup: CDR1 MDHEN, CDR2 SYDVKM. V lost 3 bases and J lost 3; bases outside the gene matches: 4. The CDR3 contains 14 residues. Written as DNA, the CDR3 is TGTGCCAGCAGTTTGAGGGGGCGGGACTATGGCTACACCTTC. Its protein is CASSLRGRDYGYTF.

V gene TRBV6-1 combines with J gene TRBJ1-3, with D tentatively TRBD1 (5 bases). The CDR3 runs to 15 residues. Trimming left V 2 bases short and J 0 bases short, with 8 bases between. Germline V gene sequence: CDR1 MNHNS, CDR2 SASEGT. CDR3 in amino acids: CASSELGLSGNTIYF. The CDR3 DNA reads TGTGCCAGCAGTGAACTGGGGCTCTCTGGAAACACCATATATTTT.

This chain uses TRBV2 with TRBJ1-2; the D gene is possibly TRBD1 (5 bases). There are 13 residues in the CDR3. Germline V gene data show CDR1 as SNHLY and CDR2 as FYNNEI. Trimming took 1 base from V and 8 from J, leaving 11 bases between them. The CDR3 reads CASSEGGISGYTF. CDR3 DNA: TGTGCCAGCAGTGAAGGGGGCATCAGCGGCTACACCTTC.

This rearrangement joins TRBV28 to TRBJ2-7; D is undetermined. Looked up from germline, CDR1 is MDHEN and CDR2 is SYDVKM. The CDR3 loop spans 11 amino acids. The ends were cut back, 0 bases at V and 7 bases at J, with 4 bases in the middle. The CDR3, as DNA: TGTGCCAGCAGTTTATGGGGGGAGCAGTACTTC. Protein product: CASSLWGEQYF.

The rearrangement links TRBV5-1 to TRBJ2-2; D gene ambiguous. In germline, CDR1 is SGHRS, CDR2 YFSETQ. Trimming removed 3 bases at V and 6 bases at J, with 9 bases between. This CDR3 comprises 13 residues. For the CDR3, the DNA is TGCGCCAGCAGCTATGGTTCCGCCGGGGAGCTGTTTTTT. Protein: CASSYGSAGELFF.

The gene calls are TRBV7-8 and TRBJ1-1, with D possibly TRBD1 on 6 matching bases. CDR3 length: 14 residues. Germline V gene sequence: CDR1 SGHVS, CDR2 FQNEAQ. The V gene lost 5 bases and the J gene lost 0 bases, with 10 bases spanning the gap. The CDR3: CASSQDSMNTEAFF. The CDR3 DNA follows: TGTGCCAGCAGCCAGGACAGTATGAACACTGAAGCTTTCTTT.

Here the CDR3 DNA reads TGTGCCAGCAGCTTTGAAGGGGAGACCCAGTACTTC. This gives the protein CASSFEGETQYF. V gene TRBV11-3 combines with J gene TRBJ2-5; no clear D gene. Germline V gene sequence: CDR1 SGHNT, CDR2 YENEEA. The CDR3 has 12 residues. The V end lost 3 bases, the J end lost 5 bases, and 7 bases lay between the germline ends.

The chain links TRBV7-9 to TRBJ1-1; tentative D call: TRBD1 (6 bases). Deletions cut 3 bases from V and 7 bases from J, with 9 bases between. Germline lookup yields CDR1 SEHNR and CDR2 FQNEAQ (reference sequence). The CDR3 is 12 amino acids. CDR3 bases: TGTGCCAGCAGCTTGGGGGCGGTTGAAGCTTTCTTT. Its translation is CASSLGAVEAFF.

The chain combines TRBV19 with TRBJ1-1; D not certain. Looked up from germline, CDR1 is LNHDA and CDR2 is SQIVND (reference sequence). Trimming cost V 5 bases and J 2 bases, with 9 bases left between them. This CDR3 contains 13 residues. CDR3 DNA: TGTGCCAGTAGTCTTGACGCAAACACTGAAGCTTTCTTT. Translation gives CASSLDANTEAFF.

The V gene is TRBV25-1, the J gene TRBJ2-7; the match to TRBD2 covers 10 bases. From germline, CDR1 is MGHDK and CDR2 SYGVNS. The junction had 5 bases not matched to a gene; V was cut back by 2 bases and J by 4 bases. The CDR3 loop spans 15 amino acids. The CDR3 nucleotides read TGTGCCAGCAGTGAAGGGGCTAGCGGGAGTTACGAGCAGTACTTC. Translated: CASSEGASGSYEQYF.

CDR3 amino acids: CASRDPGLGINEQFF. The CDR3 bases are TGTGCCAGCAGAGACCCAGGGTTGGGGATCAATGAGCAGTTCTTC. J is TRBJ2-1 and V is TRBV2; TRBD1 might be the D (5 bases). CDR3 length: 15 residues. Trimming removed 6 bases from V and 6 bases from J, with 18 bases in between. The germline V gene has CDR1 SNHLY and CDR2 FYNNEI.